The 32 T cell receptor beta chains below were found in one sample sequenced in a study of vaccination effects on CD4 cells after COVID-19. The table came from immunoSEQ multiplex PCR; TCRdb's copy has only in-frame clones and leaves some out. The sample has 25,000 to 30,000 clones; 65% to 80% are singletons. Sequencing in the ViraFEST assay came after antigen-specific CD4+ T cells had been expanded with viral peptide pools, which were used to stimulate PBMC. Investigators separated out CD4+ T cells once around eleven days of culture had passed. All participants had two doses of either the BNT162b2 or mRNA-1273 vaccine. Which antigens these TCRs recognize remains unknown. The sequences come from CD4+ T cells from PBMCs cultured with HCoV-NL63 spike peptides, collected after COVID-19 vaccination. Receptors originate from a human donor who received a COVID-19 vaccine.

Sample share makes this clone large. The chain employs TRBV2 and TRBJ2-5; the match to TRBD2 covers 9 bases. V gave up 4 bases and J gave up 3 bases; unmatched junction bases: 0. Germline CDR1 reads SNHLY; CDR2 reads FYNNEI. This CDR3 is built from 13 residues. This CDR3 is CASSVAGEETQYF. CDR3 DNA sequence: TGTGCCAGCAGTGTAGCGGGGGAAGAGACCCAGTACTTC.

This chain uses TRBV3-1 (or the pseudogene TRBV3-2) with TRBJ2-7; no firm D call. The CDR3 consists of 13 residues. Trimming took off 0 bases at V and 1 base at J, with 4 bases between the two ends. Germline V gene data show CDR1 as LGHDT and CDR2 as YNNKEL (reference sequence). The CDR3 protein is CASSQDGSYEQYF. CDR3 nucleotide sequence: TGTGCCAGCAGCCAAGACGGGTCCTACGAGCAGTACTTC.

The genes are TRBV11-1 and TRBJ2-1; 8 nucleotides align to TRBD2. Germline loops: CDR1 SGHAT, CDR2 FQDESV (reference sequence). The V segment lost 5 bases and the J segment 4 bases; nucleotides outside the gene matches: 7. This CDR3 contains 15 residues. The CDR3 protein is CASSISGSRYNEQFF. Here the CDR3 DNA reads TGTGCCAGCAGCATAAGCGGGAGTAGGTACAATGAGCAGTTCTTC.

This chain joins TRBV27 and TRBJ2-7, with 10 bases aligning to TRBD2. Germline CDR1 MNHEY, CDR2 SMNVEV (reference sequence). The CDR3 is 15 residues long. The V gene end was trimmed by 9 bases and the J gene end by 7 bases; junction bases not matched to a gene: 15. DNA of the CDR3: TGTGCCAGTACCCCCCAAGCGGGAGGGCCAGGGGAGCAGTACTTC. This encodes CASTPQAGGPGEQYF.

The chain links TRBV5-1 to TRBJ1-1; no clear D. The CDR3 length is 15 residues. The germline V gene has CDR1 SGHRS and CDR2 YFSETQ. V gave up 0 bases and J gave up 3 bases, with 12 bases separating them. In DNA form, the CDR3 reads TGCGCCAGCAGCTTGGTCCCCCTGAGCCACACTGAAGCTTTCTTT. Protein sequence: CASSLVPLSHTEAFF. The variable domain in full, with the rest retrieved from reference TRBV5-1 and TRBJ1-1, is KAGVTQTPRYLIKTRGQQVTLSCSPISGHRSVSWYQQTPGQGLQFLFEYFSETQRNKGNFPGRFSGRQFSNSRSEMNVSTLELGDSALYLCASSLVPLSHTEAFFGQGTRLTVV.

The chain employs TRBV19 and TRBJ2-3; 7 bases fit TRBD2. Germline V gene data show CDR1 as LNHDA and CDR2 as SQIVND (reference sequence). The CDR3 covers 16 residues. V dropped 2 bases and J dropped 1; count of bases not matched to a gene: 6. CDR3 region: CASSIRAGEGTDTQYF. The CDR3 nucleotides are TGTGCCAGTAGTATACGGGCGGGGGAGGGCACAGATACGCAGTATTTT.

Here the CDR3 DNA reads TGTGCCAGCAGCCAGGGTCAGAGCCGGGAGACCCAGTACTTC. This sequence encodes CASSQGQSRETQYF. V is TRBV3-1 (or the pseudogene TRBV3-2) and J is TRBJ2-5; D unresolved. Trimming pared 3 bases from V and 5 bases from J, leaving 13 bases between. This CDR3 comprises 14 residues. The germline V gene has CDR1 LGHDT and CDR2 YNNKEL (reference sequence).

CDR3: CASSSVGGRYEQYF. CDR3 nucleotides: TGTGCCAGCAGCTCCGTGGGGGGGAGGTACGAGCAGTACTTC. The chain uses TRBV7-2 and TRBJ2-7, with TRBD2 matching over 7 bases. Germline V lookup: CDR1 SGHTA, CDR2 FQGNSA. Losses at the gene ends were 4 bases for V and 4 bases for J; bases not matched to a gene: 7. The CDR3 is made up of 14 amino acids.

The J gene is TRBJ1-6, the V gene TRBV2; a weak D match, TRBD1 (6 bases). Germline CDR1 reads SNHLY; CDR2 reads FYNNEI. Trimming shortened V by 6 bases and J by 6 bases, and 15 bases separated the two germline ends. This CDR3 has 15 amino acids. CDR3 sequence reads: CASSSTGLSNSPLHF. DNA of the CDR3: TGTGCCAGCAGCAGCACAGGGTTGTCTAATTCACCCCTCCACTTT.

The rearrangement links TRBV9 to TRBJ1-1; D not certain. The CDR3 totals 16 residues. V dropped 0 bases and J dropped 3 bases, with 15 bases sitting between them. Germline V gene sequence: CDR1 SGDLS, CDR2 YYNGEE. CDR3 loop: CASSVVGRVTDTEAFF. The CDR3 nucleotides are TGTGCCAGCAGCGTAGTGGGAAGAGTTACGGACACTGAAGCTTTCTTT.

The rearrangement links TRBV5-4 to TRBJ2-1, with a tentative D call TRBD2 (6 bases). The CDR3 is made up of 16 amino acids. V was shortened by 4 bases and J by 0 bases, with 14 bases between the two germline ends. Germline values: CDR1 SGHNT, CDR2 YYREEE (reference sequence). The CDR3 loop is CASSAELASSYNEQFF. CDR3 bases: TGTGCCAGCAGCGCCGAGCTAGCGAGCTCCTACAATGAGCAGTTCTTC.

V gene TRBV18 combines with J gene TRBJ2-7; D is uncertain. Germline CDR1 is KGHSH and CDR2 is LQKENI. V dropped 2 bases and J dropped 6 bases, with 14 bases sitting between them. This CDR3 is 14 amino acids long. The CDR3: CASSPFDTLLEQYF. The CDR3 DNA reads as TGTGCCAGCTCACCATTCGACACCCTCCTCGAGCAGTACTTC.

This clone was recorded once. The CDR3 bases are TGTGCCAGTAGTCCCCTGGGTTGGGAGGGCCAGTTGGAGACCCAGTACTTC. The encoded protein is CASSPLGWEGQLETQYF. The rearrangement links TRBV19 to TRBJ2-5; 7 bases line up with TRBD2. Germline V CDR1 and CDR2: LNHDA, SQIVND (reference sequence). V was pared by 5 bases and J by 5 bases, with 17 bases of the junction left unmatched. The CDR3 covers 17 residues.

V and J are TRBV6-1 and TRBJ1-5; D unresolved. V was cut by 1 base and J by 3 bases, with 19 bases left in between. This CDR3 is built from 18 residues. Per germline, CDR1 MNHNS and CDR2 SASEGT. In DNA form, the CDR3 reads TGTGCCAGCAGTGAAGAAGGGTTGGTGGATTGGAACAATCAGCCCCAGCATTTT. It codes for CASSEEGLVDWNNQPQHF.

This sequence joins TRBV7-6 and TRBJ2-2; 8 nucleotides match TRBD2. The CDR3 runs 16 residues. The germline CDR1 and CDR2 sequences are SGHVS and FNYEAQ. The V and J ends lost 5 bases and 8 bases, in that order; junction bases with no gene match: 13. This chain's CDR3 is CASSPLAGGRGGELFF. CDR3 nucleotide sequence: TGTGCCAGCAGCCCCCTGGCGGGAGGAAGGGGTGGGGAGCTGTTTTTT. Looking up the rest from reference TRBV7-6 and TRBJ2-2 gives the full variable domain: GAGVSQSPRYKVTKRGQDVALRCDPISGHVSLYWYRQALGQGPEFLTYFNYEAQQDKSGLPNDRFSAERPEGSISTLTIQRTEQRDSAMYRCASSPLAGGRGGELFFGEGSRLTVL.

The V gene is TRBV5-1, the J gene TRBJ2-1; TRBD2 aligns across 12 bases. Germline values: CDR1 SGHRS, CDR2 YFSETQ. V shed 4 bases and J 4 bases; nucleotides not matched to a gene: 6. The length of the CDR3 is 16 residues. CDR3 nucleotide sequence: TGCGCCAGCAGCCCCAGGACTAGCGGGGATTACAATGAGCAGTTCTTC. Residues: CASSPRTSGDYNEQFF.

In DNA form, the CDR3 reads TGTGCCAGCAGCCTAGGGGGCGACTATGGCTACACCTTC. Translated: CASSLGGDYGYTF. The V call is TRBV2, the J call TRBJ1-2; 7 bases fit TRBD1. CDR3 size: 13 residues. CDR1 is SNHLY and CDR2 is FYNNEI in the germline V gene. V shed 6 bases, J shed 3 bases, and the junction held 4 bases outside the gene matches.

CDR3 bases: TGTGCCAGTAGTATGGGACAGGGGAACACTGAAGCTTTCTTT. Translated: CASSMGQGNTEAFF. The chain carries TRBV19 and TRBJ1-1, with 9 bases that match TRBD1. Germline-derived CDR1 and CDR2 are LNHDA and SQIVND (reference sequence). This CDR3 is 14 amino acids long. Trimming removed 3 bases from V and 1 base from J; junction bases left unmatched: 0.

This chain joins TRBV4-1 and TRBJ2-5; D is perhaps TRBD2 (6 bases). This CDR3 comprises 17 residues. Trimming left V 0 bases short and J 7 bases short, with 21 bases between. Germline CDR1 is MGHRA and CDR2 is YSYEKL. Written as DNA, the CDR3 is TGCGCCAGCAGCCAAGATCGGTTAGGAGGGCCGCCCTGGACCCAGTACTTC. Translating gives CASSQDRLGGPPWTQYF.

The J gene is TRBJ2-7, the V gene TRBV27; 7 bases fit TRBD1. The CDR3 loop spans 14 amino acids. The trim removed 6 bases at V and 4 bases at J, leaving 9 bases unmatched. The germline V gene has CDR1 MNHEY and CDR2 SMNVEV (reference sequence). The chain's CDR3 is CASSREGGLYEQYF. The CDR3 DNA reads as TGTGCCAGCAGCCGGGAAGGGGGCCTTTACGAGCAGTACTTC.

The table lists this clone with a count of one. This sequence joins TRBV5-1 and TRBJ2-3; 8 bases map to TRBD2. J gave up 8 bases and V 5 bases, and 4 bases lay outside the gene matches. This CDR3 has 12 residues. Per the germline V gene, CDR1 is SGHRS and CDR2 is YFSETQ. The chain's CDR3 is CASRQTSGTQYF. As DNA, the CDR3 is TGCGCCAGCAGACAAACTAGCGGTACGCAGTATTTT.

V is TRBV24-1 and J is TRBJ1-1; D is unresolved. This CDR3 region has 13 residues. V was clipped by 4 bases and J by 0 bases, with 5 bases between them. The germline V gene has CDR1 KGHDR and CDR2 SFDVKD. CDR3 sequence: CATSDGMNTEAFF. The CDR3 DNA reads as TGTGCCACCAGTGACGGAATGAACACTGAAGCTTTCTTT.

The chain is built from TRBV7-9 and TRBJ2-3, with 7 nucleotides matching TRBD2. Germline values: CDR1 SEHNR, CDR2 FQNEAQ (reference sequence). This CDR3 has 12 residues. V was clipped by 10 bases and J by 4 bases; unmatched bases: 5. The CDR3 protein is CATGGRADTQYF. The CDR3 DNA reads as TGTGCCACGGGCGGGAGAGCAGATACGCAGTATTTT. Full variable domain (rest looked up from reference TRBV7-9 and TRBJ2-3): DTGVSQNPRHKITKRGQNVTFRCDPISEHNRLYWYRQTLGQGPEFLTYFQNEAQLEKSRLLSDRFSAERPKGSFSTLEIQRTEQGDSAMYLCATGGRADTQYFGPGTRLTVL.

The chain is built from TRBV9 and TRBJ2-3; D gene unclear. This CDR3 has 15 residues. Trimming removed 4 bases from V and 0 bases from J, with 12 bases in between. CDR1 and CDR2 (germline): SGDLS, YYNGEE. Here the CDR3 reads CASSLTRYSTDTQYF. In DNA form, the CDR3 reads TGTGCCAGCAGCTTGACTCGGTATAGCACAGATACGCAGTATTTT.

In this sample, this clone turned up a few times. CDR3 in amino acids: CASSTRVRDHNYGYTF. The CDR3, as DNA: TGTGCCAGCAGCACCCGGGTCAGGGACCATAACTATGGCTACACCTTC. The rearrangement links TRBV7-9 to TRBJ1-2; D may be TRBD1 (5 bases). V was shortened by 5 bases and J by 1 base, with 17 bases between the two germline ends. The CDR3 has 16 residues. Germline V CDR1 and CDR2: SEHNR, FQNEAQ (reference sequence).

This chain joins TRBV7-2 and TRBJ1-2, with TRBD1 matching 8 bases. Germline-derived CDR1 and CDR2 are SGHTA and FQGNSA. The CDR3 consists of 14 residues. Trimming at V came to 2 bases and at J to 3 bases, leaving 2 bases not matched to a gene. This CDR3 is CASSLQQGDYGYTF. In DNA, the CDR3 is TGTGCCAGCAGCTTACAACAGGGGGACTATGGCTACACCTTC.

This clone turned up a few times. The chain has TRBV4-1 and TRBJ1-4, with a possible D match to TRBD1 (6 bases). Germline V lookup: CDR1 MGHRA, CDR2 YSYEKL. Trimming took off 2 bases at V and 0 bases at J, with 19 bases between the two ends. The CDR3 consists of 19 residues. CDR3 in amino acids: CASSQYTRGMVATNEKLFF. CDR3 bases: TGCGCCAGCAGCCAATATACGAGGGGGATGGTTGCAACTAATGAAAAACTGTTTTTT.

The chain is built from TRBV18 and TRBJ1-5, with D tentatively TRBD1 (5 bases). The germline gives CDR1 KGHSH, CDR2 LQKENI. CDR3 length: 14 residues. Trimming took 3 bases from V and 4 from J, leaving 10 bases between them. CDR3 sequence reads: CASSPGTVNQPQHF. The DNA of the CDR3 is TGTGCCAGCTCACCGGGGACTGTAAATCAGCCCCAGCATTTT.

This clone has more than one count but fewer than ten. The CDR3 bases are TGTGCCAGCAGAACGACAGGTGCCGGGGAGCTGTTTTTT. Translation: CASRTTGAGELFF. This chain links TRBV2 with TRBJ2-2, with D tentatively TRBD1 (6 bases). Trimming cost V 6 bases and J 6 bases, with 11 bases left between them. The CDR3 totals 13 residues. Germline loops: CDR1 SNHLY, CDR2 FYNNEI.

The rearrangement links TRBV30 to TRBJ2-5; D unclear. This CDR3 is built from 14 residues. V was shortened by 2 bases and J by 6 bases, with 16 bases between the two germline ends. Germline CDR1 GTSNPN, CDR2 SVGIG (reference sequence). The CDR3 is CAWSSLSALQTQYF. The CDR3, as DNA: TGTGCCTGGAGTTCCCTAAGCGCCCTGCAGACCCAGTACTTC.

The chain is built from TRBV5-1 and TRBJ1-1; TRBD1 matches 9 bases. Unmatched junction bases numbered 12, after V lost 4 bases and J lost 2 bases. CDR3 length: 17 residues. Looked up from germline, CDR1 is SGHRS and CDR2 is YFSETQ. The CDR3 sequence: CASSRGQGPLPNTEAFF. The CDR3, as DNA: TGCGCCAGCAGCCGTGGACAGGGGCCTCTACCAAACACTGAAGCTTTCTTT.

The chain carries TRBV27 and TRBJ2-5; a weak D match, TRBD1 (6 bases). CDR3 length: 17 amino acids. V gave up 6 bases and J gave up 5 bases, with 25 bases separating them. Germline CDR1 and CDR2: MNHEY and SMNVEV (reference sequence). The DNA of the CDR3 is TGTGCCAGCAGCCTAGACAGGTCTACAGCCCGGTGGGAGACCCAGTACTTC. Amino acid sequence: CASSLDRSTARWETQYF.